A single sample gave rise to the 32 T cell receptor beta chains below, sequenced in a study of shared clonotypes between healthy human individuals. Profiling relied on immunoSEQ multiplex PCR, and the TCRdb table lists in-frame clones only, not all of them. The repertoire consists of about 1.1 million clones, with roughly 74% occurring once and the leading ten covering roughly 0.61%. Source material: memory CD4+ T cells from PBMCs. Stated subset: CD45RA-negative fraction. These receptors came from a young man in good health. Some clones in this sample may be carry-over from other donors' samples.

Worth noting for this clone: Distinct nucleotide sequences in the sample also encode this CDR3. The chain couples TRBV18 to TRBJ2-7; D might be TRBD2 (5 bases). This CDR3 contains 13 residues. V lost 1 base to trimming and J lost 3 bases, with 7 bases between them. Germline CDR1 is KGHSH and CDR2 is LQKENI. In DNA form, the CDR3 reads TGTGCCAGCTCACCACAAGGACTCTACGAGCAGTACTTC. This sequence encodes CASSPQGLYEQYF.

This clone was seen a few times. This chain uses TRBV7-8 with TRBJ2-1; D not resolved. The CDR3 is made up of 13 amino acids. V was trimmed by 2 bases and J by 9 bases, leaving 11 bases between them. Per germline, CDR1 SGHVS and CDR2 FQNEAQ. The CDR3 bases are TGTGCCAGCAGCTTACTAGTGATAGGTGAGCAGTTCTTC. Amino acids: CASSLLVIGEQFF.

This clone was detected a few times. The CDR3 DNA reads as TGTGCCAGCAGTCCCCAATCTACCACTGAAGCTTTCTTT. Its protein is CASSPQSTTEAFF. The V call is TRBV7-3, the J call TRBJ1-1; D call uncertain. Germline CDR1 and CDR2: SGHTA and FQGTGA. The CDR3 runs 13 residues. With 6 bases removed from V and 4 bases from J, the gap between germline ends came to 12 bases.

As regards this clone: Other DNA sequences in this specimen translate into the identical CDR3. J is TRBJ1-2 and V is TRBV27, with TRBD1 identical over 7 bases. CDR1 is MNHEY, CDR2 SMNVEV, per germline (reference sequence). This CDR3 has 14 amino acids. V shed 5 bases and J 1 base; nucleotides not matched to a gene: 4. This chain's CDR3 is CASSRQGVNYGYTF. The CDR3, as DNA: TGTGCCAGCAGTAGACAGGGCGTTAACTATGGCTACACCTTC.

The chain uses TRBV5-4 and TRBJ2-3, with D possibly being TRBD2 (6 bases). The ends were cut back, 5 bases at V and 5 bases at J, with 18 bases in the middle. CDR1 is SGHNT, CDR2 YYREEE, per germline (reference sequence). This CDR3 has 15 residues. Here the CDR3 DNA reads TGTGCCAGCAGTGACCGGAGGGCTGGGGGAGATACGCAGTATTTT. Its protein product is CASSDRRAGGDTQYF.

The chain's CDR3 is CASTFRLAESGETQYF. The CDR3 bases are TGTGCCAGCACCTTTCGGCTAGCGGAGTCGGGAGAGACCCAGTACTTC. The gene calls are TRBV21-1 and TRBJ2-5; TRBD2, the table's D call, was not compared with the DNA. TRBV21-1 is a pseudogene. The CDR3 extends over 16 amino acids.

The chain is built from TRBV10-3 and TRBJ1-2, with 10 bases aligning to TRBD1. Germline CDR1 and CDR2: ENHRY and SYGVKD. This CDR3 has 16 amino acids. V shed 7 bases and J 4 bases; nucleotides not matched to a gene: 12. CDR3 DNA sequence: TGTGCCATCAATCCTACCTCGGGACAGGGGACCTATGGCTACACCTTC. It encodes CAINPTSGQGTYGYTF.

In its sample, this clone was seen a few times. The chain carries TRBV30 and TRBJ2-1; TRBD2 agrees at 9 bases. This CDR3 spans 15 amino acids. The V and J ends lost 2 bases and 11 bases, in that order; junction bases with no gene match: 13. CDR1 is GTSNPN, CDR2 SVGIG, per germline (reference sequence). The CDR3 DNA is TGTGCCTGGAGTCCCCTAGCGGGGAATACAATGAAGCAGTTCTTC. This codes for CAWSPLAGNTMKQFF.

J is TRBJ1-3 and V is TRBV6-6; D is perhaps TRBD1 (6 bases). The CDR3 totals 16 residues. Trimming pared 0 bases from V and 4 bases from J, leaving 13 bases between. The germline gives CDR1 MNHNY, CDR2 SVGAGI (reference sequence). The CDR3 sequence is CASSYSGTPGGNTIYF. The CDR3 bases are TGTGCCAGCAGTTACTCGGGGACACCAGGGGGAAACACCATATATTTT.

The rearrangement joins TRBV5-6 to TRBJ1-2, with 7 bases lining up with TRBD1. CDR1 SGHDT and CDR2 YYEEEE come from the germline V gene. Trimming cost V 3 bases and J 5 bases; bases outside gene matches: 4. The CDR3 loop spans 13 amino acids. The CDR3 region is CASSSYRGYGYTF. The CDR3 region has the DNA TGTGCCAGCAGCTCTTACAGGGGATATGGCTACACCTTC.

This clone was seen just once. Distinct nucleotide sequences in the sample also encode this CDR3. The chain joins TRBV7-2 to TRBJ2-1; D gene unclear. Trimming left V 5 bases short and J 4 bases short, with 3 bases between. The germline V gene encodes CDR1 SGHTA and CDR2 FQGNSA. The length of the CDR3 is 11 residues. The DNA of the CDR3 is TGTGCCAGCAGCCGGTACAATGAGCAGTTCTTC. Translating gives CASSRYNEQFF.

This clone appeared a single time. V usage is TRBV4-1 and J usage is TRBJ2-1; a possible D gene is TRBD2 (6 bases). CDR1 MGHRA and CDR2 YSYEKL come from the germline V gene. Trimming cost V 0 bases and J 4 bases, with 13 bases left between them. CDR3 size: 16 residues. The CDR3 bases are TGCGCCAGCAGCCAAGATAGGGTAGCGGCTTACAATGAGCAGTTCTTC. Its translation: CASSQDRVAAYNEQFF.

The table lists this clone with a count of one. The chain is built from TRBV27 and TRBJ2-7; no clear D. Germline V gene data show CDR1 as MNHEY and CDR2 as SMNVEV (reference sequence). The length of the CDR3 is 16 residues. V was shortened by 6 bases and J by 0 bases, with 18 bases between the two germline ends. The DNA of the CDR3 is TGTGCCAGCAGCCTCAAGCTCCGACCCCCCTCCTACGAGCAGTACTTC. Translated: CASSLKLRPPSYEQYF.

The chain recombines TRBV7-2 with TRBJ2-7; no clear D gene. V was cut by 5 bases and J by 4 bases, with 12 bases left in between. This CDR3 is built from 13 residues. The germline gives CDR1 SGHTA, CDR2 FQGNSA. The CDR3 region has the DNA TGTGCCAGCAGCCCCCAGCGCGAGTACGAGCAGTACTTC. This translates into CASSPQREYEQYF.

The chain combines TRBV19 with TRBJ2-1; 10 positions match TRBD1. This CDR3 is built from 15 residues. Germline V gene sequence: CDR1 LNHDA, CDR2 SQIVND (reference sequence). With 4 bases clipped from V and 6 bases from J, the junction kept 6 bases outside the gene matches. CDR3 nucleotide sequence: TGTGCCAGTAGTAAGGGGACAGGGGATAGCAATGAGCAGTTCTTC. Encoded protein: CASSKGTGDSNEQFF.

V and J are TRBV14 and TRBJ2-7, with D perhaps TRBD2 (5 bases). The CDR3 spans 13 residues. Germline CDR1 reads SGHDN; CDR2 reads FVKESK. V was pared by 0 bases and J by 6 bases, with 9 bases between. The CDR3 nucleotides read TGTGCCAGCAGCCAAGAGGACTTTATCGAGCAGTACTTC. As protein: CASSQEDFIEQYF.

This chain joins TRBV5-1 and TRBJ2-2; 8 positions agree with TRBD2. J lost 0 bases, V lost 4 bases, and 5 bases had no gene match. The CDR3 covers 16 residues. Germline CDR1 reads SGHRS; CDR2 reads YFSETQ. The CDR3 here is CASSLLAGTNTGELFF. CDR3 in DNA: TGCGCCAGCAGCCTCTTAGCGGGGACGAACACCGGGGAGCTGTTTTTT.

This rearrangement joins TRBV28 to TRBJ2-7; no clear D gene. Trimming removed 3 bases at V and 3 bases at J, with 6 bases between. This CDR3 has 12 residues. Germline loops: CDR1 MDHEN, CDR2 SYDVKM. Here the CDR3 DNA reads TGTGCCAGCAGTTTGTCCGACTACGAGCAGTACTTC. It translates to CASSLSDYEQYF.

The chain combines TRBV6-1 with TRBJ1-1; D gene uncertain. Trimming stripped 3 bases from V and 3 bases from J, with 11 bases between. The CDR3 loop spans 14 amino acids. Per the germline V gene, CDR1 is MNHNS and CDR2 is SASEGT. For the CDR3, the DNA is TGTGCCAGCAGTGAGGCAGGAGATTACACTGAAGCTTTCTTT. Protein product: CASSEAGDYTEAFF.

Here the CDR3 reads CASSQYIRGSSGRETQYF. The CDR3 DNA is TGCGCCAGCAGCCAGTATATCCGAGGGAGTTCGGGACGAGAGACCCAGTACTTC. The chain joins TRBV4-1 to TRBJ2-5; perhaps D is TRBD1 or TRBD2 (5 bases each). The V gene lost 3 bases and the J gene lost 4 bases, with 24 bases spanning the gap. Per the germline V gene, CDR1 is MGHRA and CDR2 is YSYEKL. The length of the CDR3 is 18 residues.

Of note for this clone: At the DNA level, this CDR3 is encoded by other sequences in the same sample as well. The rearrangement links TRBV2 to TRBJ2-1; no reliable D call. V shed 5 bases and J shed 3 bases, with 2 bases lying between them. This CDR3 region has 11 residues. Germline values: CDR1 SNHLY, CDR2 FYNNEI. In DNA form, the CDR3 reads TGTGCCAGCAGTAGCTACAATGAGCAGTTCTTC. This gives the protein CASSSYNEQFF.

In this sample, this clone turned up many times. The chain has TRBV13 and TRBJ1-1; D call uncertain. V shed 5 bases and J shed 0 bases, with 10 bases lying between them. Per germline, CDR1 PRHDT and CDR2 FYEKMQ (reference sequence). The CDR3 consists of 14 residues. The CDR3 loop is CASSLGPMNTEAFF. Written as DNA, the CDR3 is TGTGCCAGCAGCCTCGGGCCTATGAACACTGAAGCTTTCTTT.

The chain uses TRBV30 and TRBJ2-5; the match to TRBD2 covers 7 bases. The J call is uncertain, as TRBJ2-7 better fits the DNA end. The CDR3 is made up of 12 amino acids. Germline-derived CDR1 and CDR2 are GTSNPN and SVGIG (reference sequence). The CDR3 region is CAWSVGTTEQYF. The CDR3 DNA follows: TGTGCCTGGAGTGTGGGGACTACCGAGCAGTACTTC.

The chain is built from TRBV18 and TRBJ2-7; 13 bases line up with TRBD2. CDR3 length: 15 amino acids. Germline assignment: CDR1 KGHSH and CDR2 LQKENI. With 5 bases clipped from V and 3 bases from J, the junction kept 4 bases outside the gene matches. Here the CDR3 DNA reads TGTGCCAGCTCAAGCGGGACTAGCGGGGTCTACGAGCAGTACTTC. It specifies CASSSGTSGVYEQYF.

This clone is a singleton in its sample. The V and J genes are TRBV7-2 and TRBJ2-1; 12 bases map to TRBD2. Germline V gene sequence: CDR1 SGHTA, CDR2 FQGNSA. V gave up 3 bases and J gave up 6 bases; unmatched junction bases: 3. The CDR3 is 15 amino acids. CDR3 amino acids: CASSFSSGRANEQFF. The CDR3 DNA reads as TGTGCCAGCAGCTTTTCTAGCGGGAGGGCCAATGAGCAGTTCTTC.

The chain's CDR3 is CASSLTGQGTYF. The CDR3 bases are TGTGCCAGCAGCTTGACGGGACAGGGGACGTACTTC. V is TRBV28 and J is TRBJ2-7, with TRBD1 identical over 10 bases. CDR1 and CDR2 (germline): MDHEN, SYDVKM. J lost 12 bases, V lost 6 bases, and 8 bases had no gene match. The length of the CDR3 is 12 residues.

This clone was recorded once. The same CDR3 is also encoded by other DNA sequences in this sample. The V call is TRBV18, the J call TRBJ2-7, with D uncertain. The CDR3 is made up of 12 amino acids. The V gene's germline CDR1 is KGHSH and CDR2 LQKENI. V lost 2 bases and J 0 bases, leaving 2 bases between the germline ends. CDR3: CASSPGSYEQYF. CDR3 bases: TGTGCCAGCTCACCAGGCTCCTACGAGCAGTACTTC.

This clone came up once. This chain joins TRBV28 and TRBJ1-2; TRBD1 matches at 11 bases. Germline CDR1 reads MDHEN; CDR2 reads SYDVKM. V lost 5 bases and J lost 8; bases outside the gene matches: 7. The length of the CDR3 is 14 residues. In nucleotides, the CDR3 is TGTGCCAGCAGTACACCGGGACAGGGGGTCGGCTACACCTTC. Translation: CASSTPGQGVGYTF.

The V call is TRBV5-1, the J call TRBJ1-2; possible D gene TRBD1, 6 bases. Per the germline V gene, CDR1 is SGHRS and CDR2 is YFSETQ. Trimming stripped 4 bases from V and 4 bases from J, with 14 bases between. This CDR3 is built from 14 residues. For the CDR3, the DNA is TGCGCCAGCAGCCAAACCTTGGACAGCTATGGCTACACCTTC. This sequence encodes CASSQTLDSYGYTF.

V gene TRBV5-1 combines with J gene TRBJ1-1; tentative D call: TRBD1 (5 bases). This CDR3 contains 14 residues. Germline CDR1 SGHRS, CDR2 YFSETQ. V was trimmed by 0 bases and J by 7 bases, leaving 13 bases between them. The DNA of the CDR3 is TGCGCCAGCAGCTTGGCCGCCAGGGTCGGTGAAGCTTTCTTT. Its protein product is CASSLAARVGEAFF.

The genes are TRBV7-9 and TRBJ2-2, with D perhaps TRBD2 (5 bases). The CDR3 runs 12 residues. The germline gives CDR1 SEHNR, CDR2 FQNEAQ (reference sequence). With 5 bases removed from V and 7 bases from J, the gap between germline ends came to 8 bases. CDR3 in amino acids: CASSQRIGELFF. The CDR3 nucleotides read TGTGCCAGCAGCCAGCGGATCGGGGAGCTGTTTTTT.

The chain couples TRBV4-1 to TRBJ1-1; D may be TRBD1 (6 bases). Looked up from germline, CDR1 is MGHRA and CDR2 is YSYEKL. V lost 0 bases and J lost 1, with 15 bases in between. This CDR3 contains 17 residues. CDR3 loop: CASSQDLRGSANTEAFF. The CDR3 DNA reads as TGCGCCAGCAGCCAAGATCTCAGGGGCAGCGCGAACACTGAAGCTTTCTTT.